This TCR beta chain was documented in a study of blood T cell repertoires in COVID-19. The wider study: Material from acute and convalescent COVID-19 was sourced from the United States, Italy and Spain.

In the study's own analysis: The assay estimated nucleated cells by amplifying reference gene primers. Sequenced by immunoSEQ multiplex PCR; TCRdb stores in-frame clones only, minus some. V and J calls and clone size follow that table, whereas D and trimming were derived from the DNA. The sample holds some 210,000 clones; around 81% are singletons and the top ten take more than 8.5%. The junction had 13 bases not matched to a gene; V was cut back by 5 bases and J by 5 bases. Looked up from germline, CDR1 is SGHTA and CDR2 is FQGNSA. CDR3 length equals 16 residues. Participant age was roughly 18 to 89 years, and participants resided in roughly 25 US areas. Which cohort a participant joined came from the clinical history participants gave.

The receptor's source is a woman between 50 and 59 years old with acute COVID-19. Input material: PBMCs or T cells enriched from blood (not recorded which). The chain recombines TRBV7-2 with TRBJ2-5; 8 nucleotides align to TRBD1. The CDR3 DNA reads as TGTGCCAGCAGCCCATATAGGACAGGGACTCGGGAGACCCAGTACTTC. Its translation is CASSPYRTGTRETQYF.